The clone carrying this T cell receptor beta chain was recorded a few times. Its target is not known. At one end the junction does not follow the germline gene, possibly because of a read error. RNA was extracted from bulk tissue without any cell sorting. More than 3 cm separated this lung sample from the edge of the tumor. This CDR3 comprises 17 residues. The sample originates from a study of tumor and adjacent non-tumor tissue in lung cancer. Overall study results and limits: Patients with more diverse tumor TCRs had worse survival. Tumor repertoires had a smaller top 100 clone share than normal lung.

TCRbeta libraries were built with three rounds of nested PCR, modified from ARM-PCR. TCRdb used MiXCR to reprocess the multiplex PCR reads, holding one entry per CDR3 protein. The sample includes about 75,000 distinct CDR3 sequences, around 70% of them seen just once. The source of this sequence is a woman aged 45-60 years with non-small cell lung cancer. Sequenced sample: distant non-tumor lung tissue. V usage is TRBV12-3 or TRBV12-4 and J usage is TRBJ2-3; no clear D gene. Here the CDR3 DNA reads TGTGCCAGCTGTTTAGCCGGTCTACCGGAGAGCACAGATACGCAGTATTTT. Its protein product is CASCLAGLPESTDTQYF.